Presented here are 9 T cell receptor beta chains from one specimen sequenced in a study of cytomegalovirus exposure and HLA in healthy donors. In the PCR, 60 Vbeta and 13 Jbeta primers were used. Measured with immunoSEQ multiplex PCR; TCRdb has only the in-frame clones, and not every one. Of roughly 93,000 clones listed, over 60% were seen once; the top ten hold over 3%. Sequences were obtained from PBMCs. Receptors were obtained from a man aged 40-49 years in good health and CMV-seronegative.

The rearrangement links TRBV9 to TRBJ2-1; a possible D gene is TRBD1 (8 bases). V shed 0 bases and J shed 8 bases, with 15 bases lying between them. Per germline, CDR1 SGDLS and CDR2 YYNGEE. This CDR3 region has 15 residues. This chain's CDR3 is CASSVGQGRVDEQFF. DNA of the CDR3: TGTGCCAGCAGCGTAGGACAGGGGAGGGTCGATGAGCAGTTCTTC.

The rearrangement links TRBV5-6 to TRBJ2-5; no firm D call. This CDR3 region has 13 residues. V lost 2 bases to trimming and J lost 5 bases, with 10 bases between them. Germline V CDR1 and CDR2: SGHDT, YYEEEE. The CDR3 region has the DNA TGTGCCAGCAGCTTATCCGGTGTGGAGACCCAGTACTTC. Amino acids: CASSLSGVETQYF.

This chain uses TRBV6-5 with TRBJ1-2; no clear D gene. The CDR3 contains 15 residues. With 7 bases removed from V and 1 base from J, the gap between germline ends came to 16 bases. The V gene's germline CDR1 is MNHEY and CDR2 SVGAGI. The CDR3 protein is CASMSRRRLNYGYTF. Here the CDR3 DNA reads TGTGCCAGCATGAGCAGGAGGAGACTTAACTATGGCTACACCTTC.

There are a few counts of this clone. J is TRBJ1-4 and V is TRBV5-1, with 10 bases lining up with TRBD1. Germline V lookup: CDR1 SGHRS, CDR2 YFSETQ. The CDR3 covers 15 residues. V gave up 4 bases and J gave up 7 bases; unmatched junction bases: 7. CDR3 amino acids: CASSTSGTGAEKLFF. The DNA for the CDR3 is TGCGCCAGCAGCACCTCCGGGACAGGGGCTGAAAAACTGTTTTTT.

The gene calls are TRBV7-9 and TRBJ2-3; tentative D call: TRBD2 (6 bases). The germline gives CDR1 SEHNR, CDR2 FQNEAQ (reference sequence). Deletions cut 4 bases from V and 2 bases from J, with 10 bases between. The length of the CDR3 is 14 residues. The CDR3 sequence is CASSYSGHTDTQYF. The DNA of the CDR3 is TGTGCCAGCAGCTATAGCGGTCACACAGATACGCAGTATTTT. Full variable domain (rest looked up from reference TRBV7-9 and TRBJ2-3): DTGVSQNPRHKITKRGQNVTFRCDPISEHNRLYWYRQTLGQGPEFLTYFQNEAQLEKSRLLSDRFSAERPKGSFSTLEIQRTEQGDSAMYLCASSYSGHTDTQYFGPGTRLTVL.

On this clone: The same CDR3 can be traced to other DNA sequences in this sample. This chain links TRBV28 with TRBJ1-5; D is ambiguous. Trimming pared 4 bases from V and 3 bases from J, leaving 4 bases between. Germline V gene lookup returns CDR1 MDHEN and CDR2 SYDVKM. The CDR3 spans 12 residues. This CDR3 is CASSSVNQPQHF. In nucleotides, the CDR3 is TGTGCCAGCAGTTCGGTCAATCAGCCCCAGCATTTT.

This clone was detected only a few times. V and J are TRBV5-5 and TRBJ1-2; a weak D match, TRBD1 (6 bases). The V end was cut by 0 bases, the J end by 4 bases, with 19 bases between. Looked up from germline, CDR1 is SGHKS and CDR2 is YYEKEE (reference sequence). The CDR3 runs to 17 residues. The CDR3 protein is CASSLASSGVRSYGYTF. DNA of the CDR3: TGTGCCAGCAGCTTGGCCAGTTCAGGGGTTAGGAGCTATGGCTACACCTTC. Full variable domain (remainder filled in from reference TRBV5-5 and TRBJ1-2): DAGVTQSPTHLIKTRGQQVTLRCSPISGHKSVSWYQQVLGQGPQFIFQYYEKEERGRGNFPDRFSARQFPNYSSELNVNALLLGDSALYLCASSLASSGVRSYGYTFGSGTRLTVV.

The sample holds a few counts of this clone. The J gene is TRBJ2-5, the V gene TRBV4-1; TRBD1 might be the D (6 bases). The DNA matches TRBJ2-7 better at its end, which makes the J call doubtful. Germline V lookup: CDR1 MGHRA, CDR2 YSYEKL. The CDR3 is made up of 14 amino acids. The CDR3, as DNA: TGCGCCAGCAGCCAAGAAGGACAGAACTACGAGCAGTACTTC. Amino acid sequence: CASSQEGQNYEQYF.

The chain has TRBV2 and TRBJ2-1; 10 bases match TRBD1. Germline V lookup: CDR1 SNHLY, CDR2 FYNNEI. The V and J ends lost 9 bases and 7 bases, in that order; junction bases with no gene match: 9. The CDR3 extends over 14 amino acids. The CDR3 reads CASYPGQGHNEQFF. The CDR3 region has the DNA TGTGCCAGTTATCCGGGACAGGGGCATAATGAGCAGTTCTTC.